The subject of this entry is one T cell receptor beta chain. No antigen is known for it. No base quality information exists; no much larger clone differs at one position. The data belong to a study of cytomegalovirus exposure and HLA in healthy donors (dated by TCRdb to the late 2010s). About the full investigation: In an earlier analysis of some 610 of the donors, less than 350 Gb of sequence data and approximately 100 million unique TCR beta sequences from roughly 180 million T cells were reported. An early release covering some 640 HLA-typed donors comprised about 300 gigabases of sequencing data and tens of millions of unique TCR sequences. The genetic ancestry cluster associated with self-reported Caucasian donors included about 84% of the approximately 400 genotyped donors. The study aimed to test whether cataloging public T cell receptors could reveal signatures of past pathogen exposure. The study profiled the T cell repertoires of under 850 subjects by immunosequencing and related them to cytomegalovirus serostatus. Along with the approximately 670-subject first cohort, a separate validation cohort of over 90 different subjects was used. High-throughput TCR immunosequencing, statistical association of individual TCRs with disease status, and machine learning were combined to predict cytomegalovirus infection status. To study patterns of TCR occurrence, a later analysis re-analyzed previously published TCR beta repertoires from just over 650 donors and added high-resolution HLA genotyping. In the later analysis, no new phenotypic data were used to find candidate immune exposures; instead, reliance was placed on TCR beta sequences and their occurrence across donors. To decide whether each TCR beta V gene segment behaved as functional or pseudogenic, an earlier analysis of over 500 of the donors relied on high-throughput TCR beta sequencing. Donor age, sex, ethnicity and CMV serostatus were collected together with the repertoire data. In a later genetic analysis, genome-wide SNP genotypes for about 65% of the roughly 670 donors were used, and that subset was treated as a discovery cohort. Every discovery cohort repertoire had been produced on one sequencing platform. HLA typing included class I and class II loci at four-digit resolution. Typing coverage varied by locus: roughly 620-640 donors for A, B, C, DRB1 and DQB1; more than 500 for DQA1; 606 for DPA1; more than 450 for DPB1. Several DR-DQ haplotypes were treated as single units for association and clustering because of strong linkage in the cohort. Among 300 to 450 genotyped donors of the cohort, an average of roughly 240,000 unique TCR beta nucleotide sequences were sequenced per donor, roughly 18% of them non-productive.

Measured from the cysteine to the phenylalanine, the CDR3 is 19 residues long. The retained sequence is limited to the CDR3, 57 bases, with the frame set at the first base. The germline V gene provides CDR1 SNHLY and CDR2 FYNNEI. V is trimmed back by 6 bases and J by 6 bases, and the junction contains 20 bases that no gene match accounts for. Receptor amplification or capture employed the immunoSEQ multiplex PCR assay. For the multiplex PCR, a mixture combining 60 forward primers for TCR Vbeta segments and 13 reverse primers for TCR Jbeta segments was used. A multiplex PCR assay on genomic DNA amplified the CDR3 region of rearranged TCR beta genes. On the Illumina HiSeq System, the amplified TCR beta libraries were sequenced as 87-base-pair reads. Turning to the authors' computational methods: A later analysis counted 75 million to 100 million unique TCR beta chains across the 500 to 850 repertoires, and some 11 million of these chains were shared by at least two donors. Raw reads were error-corrected and collapsed into unique sequences with a nearest-neighbor algorithm that merged closely related sequences to remove PCR and sequencing errors. To assign V, D and J gene segments, CDR3 sequences were aligned to IMGT reference sequences. For a sequence to be retained, at least a six-nucleotide match to both a V gene segment and a J gene segment was required. Rearrangements were classified as productive when the CDR3 lacked stop codons and remained in frame with V and J, and all other rearrangements were classified as non-productive. CDR3 was defined according to IMGT convention as the region running from the second conserved V-encoded cysteine to the conserved J-encoded phenylalanine. The earlier analysis of 500 to 750 of the donors excluded any sequence lacking an unambiguous match to a single V gene segment. In an earlier analysis of approximately 590 of the donors, a V segment was called functional when productive rearrangements were above 56.7%, and segregating when the standard deviation between donors exceeded 5%. A statistical classification framework was developed to diagnose cytomegalovirus status using the catalog of TCR beta chain sequences. V and J gene assignment, in a later analysis, came from comparing TCR nucleotide sequences with IMGT/GENE-DB human TR gene sequences. A later analysis assigned CDR3 sequences and most-parsimonious VDJ recombination scenarios with the TCRdist pipeline. In a later analysis, each TCR beta chain was defined by its CDR3 amino acid sequence together with its V-gene family, and reads lacking a unique V-gene family were excluded. In a later analysis, 450 to 600 highly shared, low-generation-probability nucleotide sequences were removed to address suspected cross-contamination and a sequencing artifact. A later analysis calculated a clonal expansion index for each public chain from normalized within-repertoire ranks of inferred template counts. In a later analysis, generation probabilities were computed using a VDJ recombination model fitted to out-of-frame rearrangements, and the results were checked against IGoR. In a later analysis, TCR-TCR, TCR-HLA and TCR-CMV co-occurrence was scored with hypergeometric tests, and a repertoire-size bias correction was applied to TCR pairs. In a later analysis, false discovery rates were estimated by permuting HLA or CMV assignments 20 times. In a later analysis, co-occurring TCRs were grouped with DBSCAN, and TCRdist sequence similarity was added when clustering was performed within HLA-allele-positive subsets. Repertoires with fewer than 30,000 or more than 120,000 public chains were left out of co-occurrence clustering, as were about 5 repertoires with anomalous nucleotide sharing. Drawn from immuneACCESS, this table holds only the in-frame rearrangements with V and J called that TCRdb kept. Clones are partly lost; checked studies trace under half to an unresolved V gene and leave the rest unexplained. That table gives V, J and clone size, and the DNA gave D and trimming. This sample is represented by over 95,000 clones; 60% to 85% of them were singletons. Jointly, the top ten make up roughly 2.6% of the sample.

General study outcomes and caveats: Roughly uniform sequencing depth across donors was assumed in presence/absence analyses, although this assumption may not hold. Most TCR sequences were observed very rarely across donors, whereas some public TCRs were present in many individuals. The cohort was sequenced for TCR beta chains only, and without alpha or paired-chain data the features that could be detected were limited. The study listed 164 TCR beta chains as associated with cytomegalovirus. Most CMV-associated TCR beta chains appeared to be HLA-restricted in a later analysis, and the HLA associations seemed to be driven largely by CMV exposure. Specific HLA alleles were associated with 16,951 TCR beta sequences at a false discovery rate of 0.05 in a later analysis. Because the 87-base-pair reads could not distinguish some IMGT-functional V segments, including TRBV6-2 and TRBV6-3, those segments were excluded. A cluster of highly shared sequence variants was judged likely to represent a technical artifact of the sequencing pipeline. A further reported finding was that TCR beta sequences accurately predicted the HLA-A and HLA-B alleles for most subjects in the first cohort. The classifier was reported to diagnose cytomegalovirus status with high specificity and sensitivity in both the original and validation cohorts. A few of the identified cytomegalovirus-associated TCR beta chains were confirmed in vitro to be specific for cytomegalovirus antigens. In a later analysis, the rate of TCR association differed among HLA loci, with DRB1 alleles having the most associated TCRs and HLA-C alleles having the fewest. HLA typing was unavailable for some donors at each locus, so association tests used only the typed subset. The authors suggested that the approach could potentially be generalized to other disease states and immunological phenotypes. Broadly in line with IMGT annotations, most TCR beta V segments showed up in productive rearrangements about 90% or about 30% of the time in an earlier analysis of several hundred of the donors. A later genetic analysis associated a missense DCLRE1C variant with V-gene and J-gene trimming of TCR beta chains, and an independent cohort replicated the association. A later genetic analysis reported fewer N-insertions in productive TCRs among donors in an Asian-associated ancestry cluster than the roughly 700-donor mean. In a later analysis, HLA-associated TCR beta chains were found to be more clonally expanded and to have lower generation probabilities than equally common non-associated chains. Immune exposure information for the cohort was limited to CMV serostatus. Linkage disequilibrium might explain the correlated functional status among segregating V segments, but an unknown experimental factor could not be ruled out. When HLA alleles, especially DR and DQ, strongly co-occurred, TCR associations were difficult to assign to individual alleles. Because counts were too low, about 18 rarely observed V segments, including chromosome 9 orphons, were excluded from the earlier analysis of under 650 of the donors. According to a later analysis, parvovirus B19, influenza, CMV and Epstein-Barr virus appeared linked to several top co-occurrence clusters.

The cohort consisted of fewer than 700 healthy bone marrow donors. At the time of sampling, every cohort member was nominally healthy, though immune exposures that went unrecorded were likely present. The donor tested CMV seronegative and was one of the 352 seronegative cohort members. A peripheral blood sample was collected from each donor, and TCR beta sequencing was performed on peripheral blood mononuclear cells. Genomic DNA extraction from the blood cell samples was performed with the Qiagen DNeasy Blood Extraction Kit. The sequence is built from TRBV2 and TRBJ2-1, with 10 bases matching TRBD1. The sample comprised PBMCs. This TCR was sampled from a female donor in good health and CMV-seronegative. The sequenced DNA is TGTGCCAGCAGAAAACTAAGCAAGCTGTTCGGACAGGGGGTCAATGAGCAGTTCTTC. Its product reads: CASRKLSKLFGQGVNEQFF.